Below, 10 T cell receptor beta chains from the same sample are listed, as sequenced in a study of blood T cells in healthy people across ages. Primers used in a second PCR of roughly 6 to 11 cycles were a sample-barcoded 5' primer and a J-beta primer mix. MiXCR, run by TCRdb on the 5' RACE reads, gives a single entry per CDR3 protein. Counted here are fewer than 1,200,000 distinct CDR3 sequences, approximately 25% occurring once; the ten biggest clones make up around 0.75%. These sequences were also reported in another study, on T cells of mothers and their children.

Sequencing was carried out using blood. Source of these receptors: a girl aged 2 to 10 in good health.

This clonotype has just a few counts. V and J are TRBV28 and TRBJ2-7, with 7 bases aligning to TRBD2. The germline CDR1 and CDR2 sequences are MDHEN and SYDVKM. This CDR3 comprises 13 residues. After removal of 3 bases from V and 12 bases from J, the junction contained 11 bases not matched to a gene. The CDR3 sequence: CASSLQLSGEPYF. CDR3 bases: TGTGCCAGCAGTTTGCAACTAAGCGGGGAACCGTACTTC.

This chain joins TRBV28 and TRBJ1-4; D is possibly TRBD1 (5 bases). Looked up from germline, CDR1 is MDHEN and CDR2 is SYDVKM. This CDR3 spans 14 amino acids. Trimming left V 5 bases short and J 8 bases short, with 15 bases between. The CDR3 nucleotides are TGTGCCAGCAGTGACAGAGGAGCAAGCGAAAAACTGTTTTTT. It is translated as CASSDRGASEKLFF.

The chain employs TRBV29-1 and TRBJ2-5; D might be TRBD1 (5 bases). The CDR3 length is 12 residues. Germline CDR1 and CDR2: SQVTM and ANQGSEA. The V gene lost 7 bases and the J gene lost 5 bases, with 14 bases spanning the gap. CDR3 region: CSGGRQGETQYF. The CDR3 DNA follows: TGCAGCGGTGGTAGGCAGGGTGAGACCCAGTACTTC.

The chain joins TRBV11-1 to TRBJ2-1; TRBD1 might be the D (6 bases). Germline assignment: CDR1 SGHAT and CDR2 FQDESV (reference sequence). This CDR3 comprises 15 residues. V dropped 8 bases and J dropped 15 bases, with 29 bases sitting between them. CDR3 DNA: TGTGCCAGCGCTTCCAGCTTAAACCCTGGGACAATCCTGTTCTTC. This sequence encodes CASASSLNPGTILFF.

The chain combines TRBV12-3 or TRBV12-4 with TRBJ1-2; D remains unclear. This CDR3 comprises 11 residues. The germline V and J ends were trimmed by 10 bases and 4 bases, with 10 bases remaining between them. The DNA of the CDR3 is TGTGCCACGCTTCGGGCCTATGGCTACACCTTC. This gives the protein CATLRAYGYTF.

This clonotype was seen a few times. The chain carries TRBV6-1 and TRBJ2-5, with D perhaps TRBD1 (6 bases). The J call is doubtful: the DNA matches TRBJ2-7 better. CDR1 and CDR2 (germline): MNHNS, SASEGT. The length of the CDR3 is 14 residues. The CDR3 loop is CASRDTGSAYEQYF. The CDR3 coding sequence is TGTGCCAGCAGGGACACAGGGTCTGCCTACGAGCAGTACTTC.

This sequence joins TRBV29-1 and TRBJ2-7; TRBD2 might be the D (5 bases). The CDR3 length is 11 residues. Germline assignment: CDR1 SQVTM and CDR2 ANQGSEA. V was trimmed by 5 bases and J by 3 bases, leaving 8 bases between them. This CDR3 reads CSVYRDYEQYF. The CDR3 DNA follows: TGCAGCGTTTACCGGGACTACGAGCAGTACTTC.

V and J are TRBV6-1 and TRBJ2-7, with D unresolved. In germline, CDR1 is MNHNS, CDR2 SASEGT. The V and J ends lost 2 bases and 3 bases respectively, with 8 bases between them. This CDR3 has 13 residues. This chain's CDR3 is CASSERQNYEQYF. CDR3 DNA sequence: TGTGCCAGCAGTGAAAGGCAGAACTACGAGCAGTACTTC.

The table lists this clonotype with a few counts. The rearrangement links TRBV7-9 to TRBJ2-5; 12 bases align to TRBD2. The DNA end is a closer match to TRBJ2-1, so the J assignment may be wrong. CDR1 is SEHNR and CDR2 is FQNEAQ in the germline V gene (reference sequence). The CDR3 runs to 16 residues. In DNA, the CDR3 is TGTGCCAGCAGCTCTCTAGCGGGGGGGCAGGATAGTGAGCAGTTCTTC. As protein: CASSSLAGGQDSEQFF.

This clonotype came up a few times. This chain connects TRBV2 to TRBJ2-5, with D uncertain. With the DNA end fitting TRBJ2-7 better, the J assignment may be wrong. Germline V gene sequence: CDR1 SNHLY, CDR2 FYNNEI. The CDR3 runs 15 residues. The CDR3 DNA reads TGTGCCAGCAGTGAAGAGGCGATGAGCTCCTACGAGCAGTACTTC. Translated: CASSEEAMSSYEQYF.